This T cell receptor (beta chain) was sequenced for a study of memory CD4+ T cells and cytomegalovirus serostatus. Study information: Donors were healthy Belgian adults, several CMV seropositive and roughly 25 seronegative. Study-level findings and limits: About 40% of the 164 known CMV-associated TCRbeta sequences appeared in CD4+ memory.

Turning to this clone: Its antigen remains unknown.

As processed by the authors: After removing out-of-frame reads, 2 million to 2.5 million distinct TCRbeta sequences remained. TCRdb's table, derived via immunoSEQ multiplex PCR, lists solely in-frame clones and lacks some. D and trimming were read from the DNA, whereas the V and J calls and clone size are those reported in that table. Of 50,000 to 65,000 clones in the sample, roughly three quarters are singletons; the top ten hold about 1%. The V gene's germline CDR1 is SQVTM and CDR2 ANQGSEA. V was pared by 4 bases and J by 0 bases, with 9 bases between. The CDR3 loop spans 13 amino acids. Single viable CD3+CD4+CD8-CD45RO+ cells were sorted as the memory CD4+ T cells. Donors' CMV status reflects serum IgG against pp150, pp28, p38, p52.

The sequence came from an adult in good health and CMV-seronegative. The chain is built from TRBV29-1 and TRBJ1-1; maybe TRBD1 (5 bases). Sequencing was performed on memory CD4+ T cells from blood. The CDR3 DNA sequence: TGCAGCGTTGGGGGACGGCTGAACACTGAAGCTTTCTTT. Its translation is CSVGGRLNTEAFF.